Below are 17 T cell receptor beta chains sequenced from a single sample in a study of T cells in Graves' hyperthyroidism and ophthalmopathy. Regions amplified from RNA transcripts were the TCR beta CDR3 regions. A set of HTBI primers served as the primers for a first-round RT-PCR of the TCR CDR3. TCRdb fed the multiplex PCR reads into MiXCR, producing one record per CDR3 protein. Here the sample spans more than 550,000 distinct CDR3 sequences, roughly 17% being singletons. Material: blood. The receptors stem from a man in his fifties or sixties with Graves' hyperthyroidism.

CDR3 nucleotide sequence: TGTGCCAGCAGCCCCGGGACAGGACTACAGTACTTC. Translating gives CASSPGTGLQYF. The chain joins TRBV7-3 to TRBJ2-5; TRBD1 matches 8 bases. The junction had 7 bases not matched to a gene; V was cut back by 5 bases and J by 11 bases. Germline V lookup: CDR1 SGHTA, CDR2 FQGTGA. The CDR3 has 12 residues.

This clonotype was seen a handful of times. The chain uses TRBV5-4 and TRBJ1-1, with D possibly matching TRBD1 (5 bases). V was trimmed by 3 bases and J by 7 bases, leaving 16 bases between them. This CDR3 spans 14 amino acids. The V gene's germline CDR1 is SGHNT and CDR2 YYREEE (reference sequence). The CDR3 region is CASSSYVRGGEAFF. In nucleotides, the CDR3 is TGTGCCAGCAGCTCCTACGTACGGGGCGGTGAAGCTTTCTTT.

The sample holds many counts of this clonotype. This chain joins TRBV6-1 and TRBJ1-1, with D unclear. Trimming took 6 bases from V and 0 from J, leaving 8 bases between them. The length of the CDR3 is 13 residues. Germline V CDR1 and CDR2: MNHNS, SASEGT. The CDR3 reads CASRKQLNTEAFF. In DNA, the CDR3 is TGTGCCAGCAGGAAACAGTTGAACACTGAAGCTTTCTTT.

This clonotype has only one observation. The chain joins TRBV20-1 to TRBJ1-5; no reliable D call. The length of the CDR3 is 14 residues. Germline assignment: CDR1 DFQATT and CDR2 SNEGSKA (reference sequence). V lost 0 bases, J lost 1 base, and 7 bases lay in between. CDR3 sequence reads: CSAREGSSNQPQHF. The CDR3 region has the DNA TGCAGTGCTAGAGAGGGGTCGAGCAATCAGCCCCAGCATTTT.

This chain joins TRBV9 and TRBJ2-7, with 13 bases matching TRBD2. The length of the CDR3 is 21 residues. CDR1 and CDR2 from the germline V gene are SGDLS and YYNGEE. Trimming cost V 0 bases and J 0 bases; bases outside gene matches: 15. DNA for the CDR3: TGTGCCAGCAGCGTAGAACCGTATGATGTGGGACTAGCGGGAAGCTCCTACGAGCAGTACTTC. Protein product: CASSVEPYDVGLAGSSYEQYF.

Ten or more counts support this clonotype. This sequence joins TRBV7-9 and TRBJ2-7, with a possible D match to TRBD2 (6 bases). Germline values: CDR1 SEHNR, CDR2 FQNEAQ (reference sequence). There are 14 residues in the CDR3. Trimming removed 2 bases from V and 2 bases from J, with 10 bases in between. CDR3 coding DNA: TGTGCCAGCAGCTTACCGGGAGCGGCCTACGAGCAGTACTTC. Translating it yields CASSLPGAAYEQYF.

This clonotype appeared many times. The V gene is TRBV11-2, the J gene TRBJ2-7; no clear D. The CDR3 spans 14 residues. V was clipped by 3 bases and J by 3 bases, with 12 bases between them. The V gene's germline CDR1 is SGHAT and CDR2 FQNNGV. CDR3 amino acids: CASSLGSHFYEQYF. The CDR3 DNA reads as TGTGCCAGCAGCTTGGGATCCCATTTCTACGAGCAGTACTTC.

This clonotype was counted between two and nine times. The CDR3 loop is CASSYNRGGELFF. CDR3 DNA: TGTGCCAGCAGCTACAACAGGGGTGGGGAGCTGTTTTTT. The chain couples TRBV7-2 to TRBJ2-2; 7 bases line up with TRBD1. Germline CDR1 is SGHTA and CDR2 is FQGNSA. The V and J ends lost 4 bases and 8 bases, in that order; junction bases with no gene match: 4. CDR3 length: 13 residues.

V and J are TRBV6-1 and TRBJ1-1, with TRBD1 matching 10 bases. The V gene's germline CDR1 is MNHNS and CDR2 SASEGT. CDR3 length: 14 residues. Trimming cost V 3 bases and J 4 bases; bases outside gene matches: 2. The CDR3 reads CASSERTGGTEAFF. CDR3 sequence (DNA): TGTGCCAGCAGTGAGCGGACAGGGGGCACTGAAGCTTTCTTT.

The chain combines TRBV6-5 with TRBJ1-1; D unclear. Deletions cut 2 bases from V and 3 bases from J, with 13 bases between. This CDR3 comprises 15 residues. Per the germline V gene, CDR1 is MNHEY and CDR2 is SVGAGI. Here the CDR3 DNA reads TGTGCCAGCAGTTACCGTCCGGGGAGGGACACTGAAGCTTTCTTT. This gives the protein CASSYRPGRDTEAFF.

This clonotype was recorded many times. The CDR3 DNA sequence: TGTGCCAGCAGTACCAGGGGCGGAAGCACTGAAGCTTTCTTT. It specifies CASSTRGGSTEAFF. V and J are TRBV27 and TRBJ1-1; a weak D match, TRBD1 (6 bases). V dropped 5 bases and J dropped 4 bases, with 14 bases sitting between them. Germline-derived CDR1 and CDR2 are MNHEY and SMNVEV (reference sequence). CDR3 length: 14 residues.

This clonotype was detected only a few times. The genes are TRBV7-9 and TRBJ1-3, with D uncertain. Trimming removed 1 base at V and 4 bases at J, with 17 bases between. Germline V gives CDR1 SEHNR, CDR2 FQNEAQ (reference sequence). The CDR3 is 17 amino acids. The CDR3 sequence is CASSLEAVRTSGNTIYF. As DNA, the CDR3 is TGTGCCAGCAGCTTAGAGGCGGTGAGGACTTCAGGAAACACCATATATTTT.

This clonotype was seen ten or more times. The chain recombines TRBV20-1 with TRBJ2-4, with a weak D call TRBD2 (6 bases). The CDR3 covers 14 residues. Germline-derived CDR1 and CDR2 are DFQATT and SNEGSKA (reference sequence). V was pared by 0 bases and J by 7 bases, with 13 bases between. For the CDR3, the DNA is TGCAGTGCTAGAGATGGAGGGCCGTGGAACATTCAGTACTTC. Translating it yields CSARDGGPWNIQYF.

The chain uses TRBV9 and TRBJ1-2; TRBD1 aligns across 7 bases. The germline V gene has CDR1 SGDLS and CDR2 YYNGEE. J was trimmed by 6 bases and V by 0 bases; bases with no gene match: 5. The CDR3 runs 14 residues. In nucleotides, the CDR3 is TGTGCCAGCAGCGTAGAAGGGGGCGGTCATGGCTACACCTTC. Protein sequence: CASSVEGGGHGYTF. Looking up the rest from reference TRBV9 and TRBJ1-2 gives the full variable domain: DSGVTQTPKHLITATGQRVTLRCSPRSGDLSVYWYQQSLDQGLQFLIQYYNGEERAKGNILERFSAQQFPDLHSELNLSSLELGDSALYFCASSVEGGGHGYTFGSGTRLTVV.

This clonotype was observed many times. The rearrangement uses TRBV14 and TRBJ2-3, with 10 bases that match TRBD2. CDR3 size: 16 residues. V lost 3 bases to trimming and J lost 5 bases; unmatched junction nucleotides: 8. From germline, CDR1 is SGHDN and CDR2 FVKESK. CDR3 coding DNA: TGTGCCAGCAGCCACCAACTAGCGGGAAGGATAGATACGCAGTATTTT. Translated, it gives CASSHQLAGRIDTQYF. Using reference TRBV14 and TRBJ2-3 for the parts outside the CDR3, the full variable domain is EAGVTQFPSHSVIEKGQTVTLRCDPISGHDNLYWYRRVMGKEIKFLLHFVKESKQDESGMPNNRFLAERTGGTYSTLKVQPAELEDSGVYFCASSHQLAGRIDTQYFGPGTRLTVL.

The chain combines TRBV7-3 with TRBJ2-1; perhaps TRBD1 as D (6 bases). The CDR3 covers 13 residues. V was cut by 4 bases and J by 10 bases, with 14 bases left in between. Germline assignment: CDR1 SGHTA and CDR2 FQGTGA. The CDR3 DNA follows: TGTGCCAGCAGCTCCCCAGACCAGGGGGAGCAGTTCTTC. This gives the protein CASSSPDQGEQFF.

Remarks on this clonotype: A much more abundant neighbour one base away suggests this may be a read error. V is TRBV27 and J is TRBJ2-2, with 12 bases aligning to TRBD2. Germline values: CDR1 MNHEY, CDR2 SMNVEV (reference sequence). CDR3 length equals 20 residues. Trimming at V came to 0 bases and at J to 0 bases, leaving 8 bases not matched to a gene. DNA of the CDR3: TGTGCCAGCAGTTTATCCCTTTTGACTAGCGGGGGTCCGAACACCGGGGAGCTGTTTTTT. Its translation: CASSLSLLTSGGPNTGELFF.